A selection of T cell receptor beta chains follows, all from one sample in a study of OX40 agonist ivuxolimab in advanced cancers. The assay was immunoSEQ multiplex PCR, and TCRdb's table has in-frame clones only and misses some. This sample yields about 54,000 clones, of which around 90% are seen a single time; about 9% belongs to the top ten. Specimen: CD4+ or CD8+ T cells sorted from blood, collected in a trial of the OX40 agonist ivuxolimab. The origin of the receptors is an adult with an advanced solid tumor such as melanoma, head and neck, liver or kidney cancer. The CDR3 runs from the conserved cysteine through the conserved F or W. The order of the fields is J gene, V gene, clone size, D gene, CDR3 protein, CDR3 DNA. A D gene is named only where the DNA matches it firmly. Clone size appears in some rows only: once, few, many, or a class for an expanded clone.

j_gene: TRBJ2-1; v_gene: TRBV27; abundance: .; d_gene: TRBD2; CDR3aa: CASSSLAGAYNEQFF; CDR3nt: TGTGCCAGCAGTTCATTAGCGGGGGCCTACAATGAGCAGTTCTTC
j_gene: TRBJ1-2; v_gene: TRBV27; abundance: .; d_gene: TRBD1; CDR3aa: CASRPQGAYGYTF; CDR3nt: TGTGCCAGCAGGCCCCAGGGGGCATATGGCTACACCTTC
j_gene: TRBJ1-1; v_gene: TRBV4-1; abundance: .; d_gene: TRBD1; CDR3aa: CASSHLPGQGATEAFF; CDR3nt: TGCGCCAGCAGCCACTTACCGGGACAGGGGGCGACTGAAGCTTTCTTT
j_gene: TRBJ2-3; v_gene: TRBV28; abundance: .; d_gene: TRBD2; CDR3aa: CASSLYGGSSTDTQYF; CDR3nt: TGTGCCAGCAGTTTATATGGCGGGAGTAGCACAGATACGCAGTATTTT
j_gene: TRBJ2-2; v_gene: TRBV5-4; abundance: .; d_gene: .; CDR3aa: CASSPNTGELFF; CDR3nt: TGTGCCAGCAGCCCGAACACCGGGGAGCTGTTTTTT
j_gene: TRBJ1-4; v_gene: TRBV12-1; abundance: .; d_gene: .; CDR3aa: CASSFLDVNCRTGNEKLFF; CDR3nt: TGTGCCAGCAGCTTTCTTGATGTTAATTGTAGGACAGGGAATGAAAAACTGTTTTTT
j_gene: TRBJ2-7; v_gene: TRBV27; abundance: .; d_gene: TRBD2; CDR3aa: CASSLSGGTTGYEQYF; CDR3nt: TGTGCCAGCAGTTTATCGGGGGGGACCACGGGGTACGAGCAGTACTTC
j_gene: TRBJ1-1; v_gene: TRBV7-6; abundance: .; d_gene: .; CDR3aa: CASSFGGEAFF; CDR3nt: TGTGCCAGCAGCTTCGGGGGCGAGGCTTTCTTT
j_gene: TRBJ2-7; v_gene: TRBV9; abundance: .; d_gene: TRBD1; CDR3aa: CASSVAGTAYEQYF; CDR3nt: TGTGCCAGCAGCGTAGCCGGGACAGCCTACGAGCAGTACTTC
j_gene: TRBJ1-1; v_gene: TRBV11-2; abundance: .; d_gene: TRBD1; CDR3aa: CASSLVSRDRGAEAFF; CDR3nt: TGTGCCAGCAGCTTAGTATCAAGGGACAGGGGGGCGGAAGCTTTCTTT
j_gene: TRBJ2-2; v_gene: TRBV29-1; abundance: .; d_gene: TRBD2; CDR3aa: CSVRGLAGMPGELFF; CDR3nt: TGCAGCGTTAGGGGACTAGCGGGGATGCCCGGGGAGCTGTTTTTT
j_gene: TRBJ1-3; v_gene: TRBV11-2; abundance: .; d_gene: TRBD1; CDR3aa: CASSSWDRNSGNTIYF; CDR3nt: TGTGCCAGCAGCTCTTGGGACAGGAACTCTGGAAACACCATATATTTT
j_gene: TRBJ2-1; v_gene: TRBV19; abundance: once; d_gene: .; CDR3aa: CASSILPGNEQFF; CDR3nt: TGTGCCAGTAGTATTCTCCCGGGCAATGAGCAGTTCTTC
j_gene: TRBJ2-1; v_gene: TRBV9; abundance: .; d_gene: TRBD1; CDR3aa: CASSAIRQGSLNEQFF; CDR3nt: TGTGCCAGCAGCGCGATTAGACAGGGTTCCCTCAATGAGCAGTTCTTC
j_gene: TRBJ2-1; v_gene: TRBV2; abundance: .; d_gene: TRBD2; CDR3aa: CASKEAGGSYNEQFF; CDR3nt: TGTGCCAGCAAGGAAGCGGGGGGCTCCTACAATGAGCAGTTCTTC
j_gene: TRBJ2-1; v_gene: TRBV6-6; abundance: .; d_gene: .; CDR3aa: CASSYSGAHNNEQFF; CDR3nt: TGTGCCAGCAGTTACTCGGGGGCCCACAACAATGAGCAGTTCTTC
j_gene: TRBJ2-1; v_gene: TRBV9; abundance: .; d_gene: TRBD2; CDR3aa: CASSGSGGGNEQFF; CDR3nt: TGTGCCAGCAGCGGTAGCGGGGGGGGGAATGAGCAGTTCTTC
j_gene: TRBJ1-1; v_gene: TRBV30; abundance: few; d_gene: .; CDR3aa: CAWSVGERAEAFF; CDR3nt: TGTGCCTGGAGTGTAGGGGAAAGGGCTGAAGCTTTCTTT
j_gene: TRBJ1-1; v_gene: TRBV4-2; abundance: .; d_gene: TRBD1; CDR3aa: CASSQVSGGTEAFF; CDR3nt: TGTGCCAGCAGCCAAGTCTCAGGGGGCACTGAAGCTTTCTTT
j_gene: TRBJ2-1; v_gene: TRBV27; abundance: .; d_gene: TRBD2; CDR3aa: CASSFKSGAPYNEQFF; CDR3nt: TGTGCCAGCAGTTTCAAAAGCGGGGCCCCCTACAATGAGCAGTTCTTC
j_gene: TRBJ2-7; v_gene: TRBV13; abundance: large; d_gene: .; CDR3aa: CASSPPGAHSYEQYF; CDR3nt: TGTGCCAGCAGCCCCCCGGGGGCTCACTCCTACGAGCAGTACTTC
j_gene: TRBJ2-7; v_gene: TRBV11-2; abundance: once; d_gene: .; CDR3aa: CASSLITETYGQYF; CDR3nt: TGTGCCAGCAGCCTGATTACAGAGACCTACGGGCAGTACTTC
j_gene: TRBJ2-1; v_gene: TRBV28; abundance: .; d_gene: .; CDR3aa: CASMGRGAYNEQFF; CDR3nt: TGTGCCAGCATGGGGAGAGGGGCCTACAATGAGCAGTTCTTC
j_gene: TRBJ2-1; v_gene: TRBV28; abundance: .; d_gene: TRBD2; CDR3aa: CASSSDSGYPYNEQFF; CDR3nt: TGTGCCAGCAGCTCCGATAGCGGGTATCCCTACAATGAGCAGTTCTTC
j_gene: TRBJ2-7; v_gene: TRBV7-9; abundance: .; d_gene: .; CDR3aa: CASSLLISYEQYF; CDR3nt: TGTGCCAGCAGCTTATTGATCTCCTACGAGCAGTACTTC
j_gene: TRBJ1-6; v_gene: TRBV5-8; abundance: .; d_gene: .; CDR3aa: CASSLTRSREKGAAPLHF; CDR3nt: TGTGCCAGCAGCTTGACACGCTCCAGGGAAAAGGGAGCTGCACCCCTCCACTTT
j_gene: TRBJ2-1; v_gene: TRBV28; abundance: .; d_gene: TRBD2; CDR3aa: CASSPDQLAGPKQFF; CDR3nt: TGTGCCAGCAGCCCAGATCAACTAGCGGGACCCAAGCAGTTCTTC
j_gene: TRBJ2-3; v_gene: TRBV2; abundance: once; d_gene: TRBD1; CDR3aa: CASSPRDRGFTDTQYF; CDR3nt: TGTGCCAGCAGTCCCCGGGACAGGGGGTTTACAGATACGCAGTATTTT
j_gene: TRBJ2-7; v_gene: TRBV28; abundance: .; d_gene: .; CDR3aa: CASSSGQGGYEQYF; CDR3nt: TGTGCCAGCAGTTCCGGACAGGGAGGGTACGAGCAGTACTTC
j_gene: TRBJ1-5; v_gene: TRBV5-5; abundance: .; d_gene: .; CDR3aa: CASSLAKGNQPQHF; CDR3nt: TGTGCCAGCAGCTTGGCCAAAGGGAATCAGCCCCAGCATTTT